The text below deals with one TCR beta chain. Its cognate antigen is unknown. This may stem from a read error, because a much larger clone lies one nucleotide away. The record originates from a study of blood T cells in healthy people across ages. Broader study findings: TCR beta diversity tracked closely with naive T cell percentage.

A second PCR, run for about 6 to 11 cycles, used a sample-barcoded 5' primer plus a J-beta primer mix. In TCRdb, the 5' RACE reads were re-called with MiXCR into one record per CDR3 protein. Here the sample spans 1.5 million to 2 million distinct CDR3 sequences, around half being singletons. V lost 5 bases to trimming and J lost 5 bases, with 10 bases between them. The CDR3 runs to 12 residues. The germline V gene has CDR1 DFQATT and CDR2 SNEGSKA (reference sequence). Sequenced input: blood. The V call is TRBV20-1, the J call TRBJ2-1, with D tentatively TRBD2 (5 bases). The source of this sequence is a woman in her forties in good health. Here the CDR3 DNA reads TGCAGTGCTCACCGGGAACACAATGAGCAGTTCTTC. It codes for CSAHREHNEQFF.